The sample holds a few counts of the clone carrying this T cell receptor (beta chain). Antigen specificity is unknown. The sequence runs out 3 residues before the end of the CDR3; the remainder is reconstructed from the germline J gene. CDR3 length: 16 residues. Germline CDR1 is SGHVS and CDR2 is FQNEAQ. This entry comes from a study of T cell clonality in common variable immunodeficiency. Findings and caveats of the study: CVID subjects had higher TCRbeta clonality than healthy controls, most marked in about a third. Links between repertoire features and CVID complications were heterogeneity-limited. Common variable immunodeficiency TCR beta sequences reportedly had fewer deletions and N-nucleotide insertions.

Equal genomic DNA amounts from CVID and control samples were sequenced. Assay used: immunoSEQ multiplex PCR; TCRdb lists only in-frame clones, some missing. This sample comprises over 15,000 clones, none seen once only. CVID subjects were neither ill nor on immunomodulatory or immunosuppressive medication at sampling. This chain links TRBV7-8 with TRBJ1-2, with 11 bases lining up with TRBD1. This receptor was obtained from a human donor with common variable immunodeficiency. Sequencing input: peripheral blood mononuclear cells. The CDR3 here is CASSLDGGQGAGGYTF. The part of the CDR3 DNA that was read is TGTGCCAGCAGCTTAGACGGTGGACAGGGGGCAGGCGGC.